This T cell receptor beta chain was observed in a study of cytomegalovirus exposure and HLA in healthy donors. Background on the study: Of about 390 genotyped donors, 81% grouped in the Caucasian-associated ancestry cluster.

Overall study results and limits: In an earlier analysis, about 90% or about 30%: the productive usage of most TCR beta V segments.

In its sample, this clone was seen a few times. Antigen unknown. Vbeta (60) and Jbeta (13) primers were used in the PCR. The protocol was immunoSEQ multiplex PCR, while the TCRdb copy is restricted to in-frame clones and leaves out a portion. This sample has more than 150,000 clones, with more than 75% found just once. The sample comprised PBMCs. The clonotype comes from a woman younger than 45 in good health and CMV-seropositive.

CDR3 amino acids: CASSETRGTYNEQFF. CDR3 DNA: TGTGCCAGCAGTGAGACTAGAGGCACTTACAATGAGCAGTTCTTC. This chain links TRBV2 with TRBJ2-1; a possible D gene is TRBD2 (6 bases). Germline V gene data show CDR1 as SNHLY and CDR2 as FYNNEI. The CDR3 extends over 15 amino acids. V was shortened by 3 bases and J by 4 bases, with 13 bases between the two germline ends.